The 8 T cell receptor beta chains given below trace back to one sample, sequenced in a study of regulatory T cells in long-lasting Graves disease. CDR3-region Arm-PCR and iRepertoire HTBI primers produced the TCR beta libraries. MiXCR, run by TCRdb on the multiplex PCR reads, gives a single entry per CDR3 protein. The repertoire holds around 460,000 distinct CDR3 sequences, with 20% to 25% as singletons. The time point is: persistent/refractory GD, antithyroid drugs over 5 years with positive TRAb. Generation of the TCR library employed RNA extracted from PBMCs. The material sequenced was peripheral blood mononuclear cells (PBMCs), taken when the disease was refractory, from a patient treated with antithyroid drugs. These receptors all come from a female donor with Graves disease.

V and J are TRBV2 and TRBJ1-2, with a possible D match to TRBD1 (5 bases). The CDR3 contains 15 residues. Trimming shortened V by 3 bases and J by 4 bases, and 15 bases separated the two germline ends. Per the germline V gene, CDR1 is SNHLY and CDR2 is FYNNEI. The DNA of the CDR3 is TGTGCCAGCAGTGAGCGCAGGGAGAGTCCCTATGGCTACACCTTC. Translated: CASSERRESPYGYTF.

The chain joins TRBV12-3 or TRBV12-4 to TRBJ1-6; 11 bases fit TRBD1. The length of the CDR3 is 18 residues. The V gene end was trimmed by 1 base and the J gene end by 3 bases; junction bases not matched to a gene: 5. DNA of the CDR3: TGTGCCAGCAGTTTAGGGACAGGGGGCTTATTCTATAATTCACCCCTCCACTTT. It yields the protein CASSLGTGGLFYNSPLHF.

This clonotype has more than one count but fewer than ten. V usage is TRBV20-1 and J usage is TRBJ2-7, with 11 bases fitting TRBD2. Per the germline V gene, CDR1 is DFQATT and CDR2 is SNEGSKA (reference sequence). The V gene end was trimmed by 1 base and the J gene end by 5 bases; junction bases not matched to a gene: 7. The CDR3 covers 15 residues. The CDR3 DNA sequence: TGCAGTGCTAGAGTAACTAGCGGGAGAGTCCACGAGCAGTACTTC. Translating it yields CSARVTSGRVHEQYF.

This clonotype was observed at least ten times. The V call is TRBV27, the J call TRBJ1-5; D is unresolved. V was trimmed by 0 bases and J by 3 bases, leaving 9 bases between them. Per the germline V gene, CDR1 is MNHEY and CDR2 is SMNVEV (reference sequence). The CDR3 is made up of 15 amino acids. CDR3 DNA sequence: TGTGCCAGCAGTTTATCCGCGGGGTTCAATCAGCCCCAGCATTTT. Encoded protein: CASSLSAGFNQPQHF.

This clonotype was recorded many times. V and J are TRBV10-3 and TRBJ1-1; no reliable D call. CDR3 size: 14 residues. Germline V gives CDR1 ENHRY, CDR2 SYGVKD. Trimming took off 2 bases at V and 7 bases at J, with 14 bases between the two ends. The CDR3 reads CAISEIEVAGEAFF. CDR3 DNA sequence: TGTGCCATCAGTGAGATCGAGGTTGCCGGTGAAGCTTTCTTT.

This clonotype was picked up a small number of times. V and J are TRBV29-1 and TRBJ2-1; no clear D. There are 15 residues in the CDR3. Germline values: CDR1 SQVTM, CDR2 ANQGSEA. V was clipped by 0 bases and J by 8 bases, with 17 bases between them. CDR3 loop: CSVEDLGQVGDEQFF. CDR3 in DNA: TGCAGCGTTGAAGATCTTGGCCAGGTGGGCGATGAGCAGTTCTTC.

The chain links TRBV3-1 to TRBJ1-1; D is possibly TRBD1 (5 bases). The CDR3 spans 13 residues. Trimming removed 0 bases from V and 5 bases from J, with 7 bases in between. Germline CDR1 is LGHDT and CDR2 is YNNKEL (reference sequence). The CDR3 sequence is CASSQDWGTEAFF. The CDR3, as DNA: TGTGCCAGCAGCCAAGATTGGGGGACTGAAGCTTTCTTT.

This clonotype was detected many times. The chain uses TRBV5-1 and TRBJ1-2, with TRBD1 identical over 12 bases. The CDR3 runs to 17 residues. Germline-derived CDR1 and CDR2 are SGHRS and YFSETQ. V lost 4 bases and J lost 2; bases outside the gene matches: 9. CDR3: CASSLSGTGGRNYGYTF. CDR3 nucleotides: TGCGCCAGCAGCCTCTCCGGGACAGGGGGCCGGAACTATGGCTACACCTTC.